This is a list of T cell receptor beta chains from one sample in a study of Tregs in tolerant kidney transplant recipients. Data came from immunoSEQ multiplex PCR; TCRdb stores just in-frame clones and leaves some out. The top ten clones hold 3.5% to 4% of a sample with roughly 64,000 clones, over 75% of them seen once. This specimen was CD4+ T cells from blood (PBMCs), taken 6 months after the transplant. Source of these receptors: a human patient who received a combined kidney and bone marrow transplant. The graft donor may be the source of some T cells. Each CDR3 is given with its conserved first and last residue. D genes are given only for firm matches. Where a row states a size, it is once, few, many or the class of an expanded clone; other rows omit it.

CDR3aa	CDR3nt	j_gene	v_gene	d_gene	abundance
CASSFKQGNTGELFF	TGTGCCAGCAGCTTTAAACAGGGGAACACCGGGGAGCTGTTTTTT	TRBJ2-2	TRBV7-9	.	.
CASRGPGQPDQPQHF	TGTGCCAGCAGGGGACCTGGACAGCCCGATCAGCCCCAGCATTTT	TRBJ1-5	TRBV6-6	.	medium-sized
CASSRVGDYTF	TGCGCCAGCAGCCGGGTCGGGGACTACACCTTC	TRBJ1-2	TRBV5-1	.	once
CASSFYPGLSYGYTF	TGTGCCAGCAGCTTTTACCCTGGCCTCAGCTATGGCTACACCTTC	TRBJ1-2	TRBV11-2	.	.
CASTPGLLYGYTF	TGTGCCAGCACTCCGGGACTTCTCTATGGCTACACCTTC	TRBJ1-2	TRBV6-6	.	once
CASSIQQGDNSPLHF	TGTGCCAGCAGCATTCAACAGGGGGACAATTCACCCCTCCACTTT	TRBJ1-6	TRBV7-9	TRBD1	.
CASSSTVFTGELFF	TGTGCCAGCAGCTCCACAGTTTTTACCGGGGAGCTGTTTTTT	TRBJ2-2	TRBV11-1	.	.
CASSLEAGGNYGYTF	TGTGCCAGCAGCTTAGAGGCAGGGGGAAACTATGGCTACACCTTC	TRBJ1-2	TRBV7-2	TRBD1	.
CATSRDTSGADTQYF	TGTGCCACCAGCAGAGATACTAGCGGGGCAGATACGCAGTATTTT	TRBJ2-3	TRBV15	TRBD2	.
CASSLGGGASDTQYF	TGTGCCAGCAGTTTGGGCGGGGGGGCCTCAGATACGCAGTATTTT	TRBJ2-3	TRBV27	TRBD2	.
CASSSGGQGQYF	TGTGCCAGCAGCTCGGGGGGACAGGGGCAGTACTTC	TRBJ2-7	TRBV7-3	TRBD1	.
CASSIRGGLQPQHF	TGTGCCAGTAGTATAAGGGGGGGACTTCAGCCCCAGCATTTT	TRBJ1-5	TRBV19	.	.
CAWGRGLAGRGEQFF	TGTGCCTGGGGTCGCGGACTAGCGGGACGGGGTGAGCAGTTCTTC	TRBJ2-1	TRBV30	TRBD2	.
CASSLTYRGITDTQYF	TGTGCCAGCAGCTTGACCTACAGGGGAATCACAGATACGCAGTATTTT	TRBJ2-3	TRBV5-7	TRBD1	once
CASSLGGTGYTEAFF	TGTGCCAGCTCACTTGGGGGCACAGGGTACACTGAAGCTTTCTTT	TRBJ1-1	TRBV18	.	.
CASSLIWAKGSYGYTF	TGTGCCAGCAGCTTAATCTGGGCGAAAGGGAGTTATGGCTACACCTTC	TRBJ1-2	TRBV7-9	.	.
CASSTGGAYNEQFF	TGTGCCAGCAGCACGGGCGGGGCCTACAATGAGCAGTTCTTC	TRBJ2-1	TRBV21-1	.	once
CASSPDRGWVTEAFF	TGTGCCAGCAGCCCAGATAGGGGTTGGGTCACTGAAGCTTTCTTT	TRBJ1-1	TRBV14	.	.
CASSLGVGQDTQYF	TGTGCCAGCAGCTTAGGGGTGGGGCAAGATACGCAGTATTTT	TRBJ2-3	TRBV7-2	.	.
CASSKASTGGRNTEAFF	TGTGCCAGCAGTAAAGCATCGACAGGGGGTCGGAACACTGAAGCTTTCTTT	TRBJ1-1	TRBV6-1	TRBD1	once
CASSPLPPRILTGELFF	TGTGCCAGCAGCCCTTTGCCCCCTAGAATTCTCACCGGGGAGCTGTTTTTT	TRBJ2-2	TRBV7-3	.	.
CASPPPSGASYEQYF	TGTGCCTCACCCCCCCCTAGCGGGGCCTCCTACGAGCAGTACTTC	TRBJ2-7	TRBV28	TRBD2	.
CASSLFYNLVGGRETQYF	TGCGCCAGCAGCTTGTTCTATAACCTCGTGGGGGGGAGAGAGACCCAGTACTTC	TRBJ2-5	TRBV5-1	TRBD2	.
CASSLHQAKNIQYF	TGCGCCAGCAGCCTACACCAGGCCAAAAACATTCAGTACTTC	TRBJ2-4	TRBV4-3	.	.
CASTLTSLLKTAEQYF	TGTGCCAGCACCCTGACTAGCTTACTAAAAACGGCCGAGCAGTACTTC	TRBJ2-7	TRBV21-1	.	.
CASSLAFGSYEQYF	TGTGCCAGCAGCTTAGCCTTCGGGTCCTACGAGCAGTACTTC	TRBJ2-7	TRBV11-2	.	.
CASSRQGSEQYF	TGTGCCAGCAGTCGGCAGGGAAGCGAGCAGTACTTC	TRBJ2-7	TRBV6-5	.	.
CASSPGEGEQFF	TGTGCCAGCAGCCCCGGGGAAGGCGAGCAGTTCTTC	TRBJ2-1	TRBV7-6	.	.
CASRTSGTHNEQFF	TGTGCCAGTAGAACTAGCGGGACACACAATGAGCAGTTCTTC	TRBJ2-1	TRBV19	TRBD2	.
CSVDSEEAFF	TGCAGCGTTGATTCAGAAGAAGCTTTCTTT	TRBJ1-1	TRBV29-1	.	.
CASSQSGRAAEQFF	TGCGCCAGCAGCCAGAGCGGGAGGGCCGCTGAGCAGTTCTTC	TRBJ2-1	TRBV4-1	TRBD2	once
CAISRGEGGEQYF	TGTGCCATTAGCCGGGGGGAAGGGGGCGAGCAGTACTTC	TRBJ2-7	TRBV10-3	.	.
CASSLRVLRREYSEQFF	TGTGCCAGCAGCTTAAGGGTCCTAAGGCGGGAGTATTCTGAGCAGTTCTTC	TRBJ2-1	TRBV7-9	TRBD2	.
CASSFGGWSTDTQYF	TGTGCCAGCAGTTTCGGGGGGTGGAGCACAGATACGCAGTATTTT	TRBJ2-3	TRBV6-6	TRBD2	.
CAAGQLKYEQYF	TGTGCCGCGGGACAGCTGAAATACGAGCAGTACTTC	TRBJ2-7	TRBV10-3	.	.
CASGTANTGELFF	TGTGCCAGCGGCACAGCGAACACCGGGGAGCTGTTTTTT	TRBJ2-2	TRBV9	.	.
CASSQNGQPQHF	TGTGCCAGCAGTCAAAACGGGCAGCCCCAGCATTTT	TRBJ1-5	TRBV7-6	.	.